The next 5 T cell receptor beta chains were all read from a single sample in a study of quantifying T cell responses using KT2 cells. At the level of the study: TCR alpha and beta constant-region primers primed reverse transcription of RNA.

Each cDNA got a UMI-containing oligo ligated at its 3' end. The first PCR ran 4 to 5 cycles with an equimolar RC1.1 and RC1.2 beta primer mix. From the UMI-ligation and nested PCR reads, TCRdb called clonotypes with MiXCR, one entry per CDR3 protein. The sample gives about 30,000 distinct CDR3 sequences, roughly 7.2% of which show up once; roughly 14% is in the top ten. The sample comprised PBMCs spiked with cells of the T cell clone KT2. These receptors all stem from a human donor.

This clonotype showed up just a few times. The chain carries TRBV18 and TRBJ1-2, with 10 positions matching TRBD1. Germline V gives CDR1 KGHSH, CDR2 LQKENI. V shed 2 bases, J shed 6 bases, and the junction held 3 bases outside the gene matches. The CDR3 covers 14 residues. The CDR3 DNA is TGTGCCAGCTCACCAGAGACAGGGGGCCATGGCTACACCTTC. This sequence encodes CASSPETGGHGYTF.

This rearrangement joins TRBV6-2 or TRBV6-3 to TRBJ2-1; the match to TRBD2 covers 8 bases. V shed 5 bases and J 5 bases; nucleotides not matched to a gene: 11. Germline values: CDR1 MNHEY, CDR2 SVGEGT. The CDR3 covers 16 residues. Written as DNA, the CDR3 is TGTGCCAGCAGTAACGGGGAAGGTAGCGGGGACAATGAGCAGTTCTTC. Its protein is CASSNGEGSGDNEQFF.

This CDR3 reads CASSSTGGRSYNEQFF. The CDR3 nucleotides read TGTGCCAGCAGTTCTACGGGAGGGAGGTCCTACAATGAGCAGTTCTTC. The chain is built from TRBV6-5 and TRBJ2-1; 8 positions agree with TRBD2. Germline CDR1 is MNHEY and CDR2 is SVGAGI. The CDR3 consists of 16 residues. Unmatched junction bases numbered 6, after V lost 4 bases and J lost 1 base.

The sample holds many counts of this clonotype. The chain has TRBV5-1 and TRBJ2-3; 12 nucleotides align to TRBD2. With 4 bases clipped from V and 1 base from J, the junction kept 10 bases outside the gene matches. This CDR3 region has 18 residues. Germline lookup yields CDR1 SGHRS and CDR2 YFSETQ. The CDR3 is CASSPRASGGAGTDTQYF. The CDR3 DNA is TGCGCCAGCAGCCCCAGGGCTAGCGGGGGGGCCGGCACAGATACGCAGTATTTT.

The chain joins TRBV5-6 to TRBJ2-3; D is possibly TRBD1 (5 bases). Germline-derived CDR1 and CDR2 are SGHDT and YYEEEE. The CDR3 runs to 16 residues. V shed 2 bases and J shed 0 bases, with 13 bases lying between them. The CDR3 is CASSLSGSPSTDTQYF. In nucleotides, the CDR3 is TGTGCCAGCAGCTTATCAGGGTCCCCTAGCACAGATACGCAGTATTTT.